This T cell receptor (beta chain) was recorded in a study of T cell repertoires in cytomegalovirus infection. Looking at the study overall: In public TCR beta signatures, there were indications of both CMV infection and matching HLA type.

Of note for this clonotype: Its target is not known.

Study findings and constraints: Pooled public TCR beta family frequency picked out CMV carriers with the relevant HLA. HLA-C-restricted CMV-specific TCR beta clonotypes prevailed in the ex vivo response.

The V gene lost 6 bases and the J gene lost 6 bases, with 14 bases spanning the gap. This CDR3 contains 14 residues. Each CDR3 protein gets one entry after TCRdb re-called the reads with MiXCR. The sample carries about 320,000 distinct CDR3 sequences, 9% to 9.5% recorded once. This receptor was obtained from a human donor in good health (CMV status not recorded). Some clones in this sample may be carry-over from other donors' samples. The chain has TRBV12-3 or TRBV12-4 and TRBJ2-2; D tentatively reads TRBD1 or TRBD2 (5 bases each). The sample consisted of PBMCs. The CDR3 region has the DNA TGTGCCAGCAGCTTGGGACCGTCCCCCGGGGAGCTGTTTTTT. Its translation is CASSLGPSPGELFF.